The TCR beta chain under discussion was sequenced for a study of blood T cells in healthy people across ages. A second PCR, run for about 6 to 11 cycles, used a sample-barcoded 5' primer plus a J-beta primer mix. TCRdb used MiXCR to reprocess the 5' RACE reads, holding one entry per CDR3 protein. The repertoire holds roughly 1.4 million distinct CDR3 sequences, with 59% as singletons. Notes on this clonotype: At one end the junction does not follow the germline gene, possibly because of a read error.

The CDR3 is made up of 17 amino acids. Germline V lookup: CDR1 MNHEY, CDR2 SVGAGI. The chain combines TRBV6-5 with TRBJ2-6, with TRBD1 identical over 7 bases. The sequence was collected from a man in his late teens or twenties in good health. The specimen sequenced was blood. The CDR3 protein is CASSYHTGQAGANVLTF. The DNA for the CDR3 is TGCGCCAGCAGTTACCACACCGGACAGGCTGGGGCCAACGTCCTGACTTTC.